This TCR beta chain was captured by sequencing in a study of T cells after yellow fever vaccination. Whole-study findings and limits: Across the CD4 and CD8 compartments, a small share of clonotypes was present in both. Compared with primary, the secondary response was weaker and peaked at day 5, not 15. Post-booster repertoires contained most primary-vaccination clones again (about 95% CD4, approximately 88% CD8).

This clonotype was seen repeatedly, ten times or more. What it recognizes is unknown. Germline V gene sequence: CDR1 SGDLS, CDR2 YYNGEE. CDR3 length: 14 amino acids. Trimming removed 0 bases at V and 5 bases at J, with 9 bases between. TCR cDNA was made by 5'RACE template switching, adding a universal primer site and UMIs. A single record per CDR3 protein comes from TCRdb applying MiXCR to the 5' RACE reads. The profile covers more than 200,000 distinct CDR3 sequences, with approximately 3.8% appearing a single time and under 20% taken by the ten largest. Material: PBMCs, obtained 15 days after the yellow fever booster vaccination. The chain joins TRBV9 to TRBJ1-3; no clear D. This clonotype originated in a man younger than 30 who received the YFV17D yellow fever vaccine. CDR3 amino acids: CASSVGDGRNTIYF. The CDR3 nucleotides read TGTGCCAGCAGCGTAGGTGACGGGAGAAACACCATATATTTT.